This T cell receptor beta chain was documented in a study of CD8+ T cells in alopecia areata. Germline values: CDR1 GTSNPN, CDR2 SVGIG (reference sequence). V gave up 4 bases and J gave up 2 bases, with 9 bases separating them. The CDR3 contains 12 residues. Extraction of RNA preceded its reverse transcription into cDNA, which served as the sequencing template. Using immunoSEQ multiplex PCR, the repertoire was profiled, and TCRdb retains in-frame clones only, with some absent. The profile shows roughly 250,000 clones, 60% of them singletons. Treatment in this sample: oral pan-JAK inhibitor, 5-10 mg twice daily. With regard to this clone: Within the sample, other DNA sequences also encode this same CDR3.

This TCR came from a human donor with alopecia areata. The chain combines TRBV30 with TRBJ2-7, with no clear D. The sequencing here drew on CD4+ T cells sorted from blood, taken around week 53, from a patient treated with tofacitinib. As DNA, the CDR3 is TGTGCCTGGAAATTGGGAACCTACGAGCAGTACTTC. This encodes CAWKLGTYEQYF.